The clone carrying this TCR beta chain has a handful of counts. Single viable CD3+CD4+CD8-CD45RO+ cells were sorted as the memory CD4+ T cells. Donors' CMV status reflects serum IgG against pp150, pp28, p38, p52. The data are from a study of memory CD4+ T cells and cytomegalovirus serostatus. The CDR3 sequence is 17 residues long. The germline V gene has CDR1 MGHRA and CDR2 YSYEKL. J gave up 0 bases and V 2 bases, and 5 bases lay outside the gene matches. The method was immunoSEQ multiplex PCR; TCRdb's version includes in-frame clones alone and lacks a portion of them. The data show around 25,000 clones, around 76% seen once.

Sample: memory CD4+ T cells from blood. The V gene is TRBV4-1, the J gene TRBJ1-5; TRBD1 matches 9 bases. The sequence was collected from an adult in good health and CMV-seronegative. In DNA form, the CDR3 reads TGCGCCAGCAGCCAACAGACAGGGGGGAATAGCAATCAGCCCCAGCATTTT. Translation: CASSQQTGGNSNQPQHF.